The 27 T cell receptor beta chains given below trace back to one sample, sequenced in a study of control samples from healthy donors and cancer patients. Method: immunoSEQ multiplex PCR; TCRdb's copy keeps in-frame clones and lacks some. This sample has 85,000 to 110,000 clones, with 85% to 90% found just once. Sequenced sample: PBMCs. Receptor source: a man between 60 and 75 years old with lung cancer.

The CDR3 nucleotides read TGTGCCAGTGCGAGCGGGGGCAACTATGGCTACACCTTC. Residues: CASASGGNYGYTF. The V call is TRBV6-5, the J call TRBJ1-2; tentatively, D is TRBD1 (6 bases). Between the trimmed V and J ends, which lost 9 bases and 2 bases, there was a span of 13 bases. The germline V gene encodes CDR1 MNHEY and CDR2 SVGAGI. CDR3 length equals 13 residues.

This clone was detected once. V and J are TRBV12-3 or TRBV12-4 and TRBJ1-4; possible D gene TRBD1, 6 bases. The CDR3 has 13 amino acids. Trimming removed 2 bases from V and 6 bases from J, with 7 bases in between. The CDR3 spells CASSLNRDEKLFF. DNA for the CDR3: TGTGCCAGCAGTTTAAACAGGGATGAAAAACTGTTTTTT.

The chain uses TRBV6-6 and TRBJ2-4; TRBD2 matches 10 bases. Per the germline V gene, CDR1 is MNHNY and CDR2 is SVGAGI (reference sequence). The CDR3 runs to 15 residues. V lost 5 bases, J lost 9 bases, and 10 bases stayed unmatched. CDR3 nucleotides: TGTGCCAGCAGTGCTCTAGCGGGGGCCCTTCTCATTCAGTACTTC. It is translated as CASSALAGALLIQYF.

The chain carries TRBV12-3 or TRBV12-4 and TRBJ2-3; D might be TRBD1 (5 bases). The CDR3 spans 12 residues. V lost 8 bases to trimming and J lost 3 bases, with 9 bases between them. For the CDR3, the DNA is TGTGCCAGCCAAAGGGGTACAGATACGCAGTATTTT. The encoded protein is CASQRGTDTQYF.

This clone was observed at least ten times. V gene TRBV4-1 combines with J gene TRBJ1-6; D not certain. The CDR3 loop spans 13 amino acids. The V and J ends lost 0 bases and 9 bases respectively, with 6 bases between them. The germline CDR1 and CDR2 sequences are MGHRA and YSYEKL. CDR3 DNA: TGCGCCAGCAGCCAAGATAAGGGTTCACCCCTCCACTTT. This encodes CASSQDKGSPLHF.

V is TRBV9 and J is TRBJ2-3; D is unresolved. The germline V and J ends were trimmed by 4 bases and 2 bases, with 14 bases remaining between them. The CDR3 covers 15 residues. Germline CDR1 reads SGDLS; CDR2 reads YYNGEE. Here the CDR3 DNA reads TGTGCCAGCAGCCCCGAAGGCGCTCCCACAGATACGCAGTATTTT. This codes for CASSPEGAPTDTQYF. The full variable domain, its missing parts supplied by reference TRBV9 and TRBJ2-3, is DSGVTQTPKHLITATGQRVTLRCSPRSGDLSVYWYQQSLDQGLQFLIQYYNGEERAKGNILERFSAQQFPDLHSELNLSSLELGDSALYFCASSPEGAPTDTQYFGPGTRLTVL.

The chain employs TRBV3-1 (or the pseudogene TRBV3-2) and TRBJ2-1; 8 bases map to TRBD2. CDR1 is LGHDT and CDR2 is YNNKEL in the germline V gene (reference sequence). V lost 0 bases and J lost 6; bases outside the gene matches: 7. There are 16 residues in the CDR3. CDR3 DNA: TGTGCCAGCAGCCAAGATCGAAATCGGGGGGGCAATGAGCAGTTCTTC. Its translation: CASSQDRNRGGNEQFF.

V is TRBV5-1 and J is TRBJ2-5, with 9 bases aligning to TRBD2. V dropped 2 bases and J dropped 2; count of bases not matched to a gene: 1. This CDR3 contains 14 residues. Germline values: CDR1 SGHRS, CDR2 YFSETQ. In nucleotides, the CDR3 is TGCGCCAGCAGCTTTAGCGGGGGACAAGAGACCCAGTACTTC. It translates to CASSFSGGQETQYF.

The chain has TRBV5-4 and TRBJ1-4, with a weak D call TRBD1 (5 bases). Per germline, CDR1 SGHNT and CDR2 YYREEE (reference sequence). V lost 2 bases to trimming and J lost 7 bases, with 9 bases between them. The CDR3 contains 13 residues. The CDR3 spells CASSLGTAEKLFF. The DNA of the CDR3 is TGTGCCAGCAGCTTAGGGACGGCTGAAAAACTGTTTTTT.

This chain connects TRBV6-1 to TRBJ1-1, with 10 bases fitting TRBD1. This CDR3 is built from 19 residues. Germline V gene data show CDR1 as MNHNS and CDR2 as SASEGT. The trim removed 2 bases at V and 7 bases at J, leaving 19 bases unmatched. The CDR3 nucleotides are TGTGCCAGCAGTGAATACCCTTTGACAGGGGGCTCCCCGGTCGATGAAGCTTTCTTT. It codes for CASSEYPLTGGSPVDEAFF.

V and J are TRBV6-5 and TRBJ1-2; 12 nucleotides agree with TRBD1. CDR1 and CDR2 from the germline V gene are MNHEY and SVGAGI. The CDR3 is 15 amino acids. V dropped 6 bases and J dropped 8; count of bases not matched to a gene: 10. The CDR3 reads CASSAGTGGDRGYTF. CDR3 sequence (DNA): TGTGCCAGCAGCGCCGGGACAGGGGGCGATCGCGGCTACACCTTC.

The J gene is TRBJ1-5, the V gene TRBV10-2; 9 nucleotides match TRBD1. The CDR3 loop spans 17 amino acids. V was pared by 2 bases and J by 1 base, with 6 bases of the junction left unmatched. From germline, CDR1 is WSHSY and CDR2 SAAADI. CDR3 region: CASSERGQGGSNQPQHF. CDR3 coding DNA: TGCGCCAGCAGTGAGCGGGGACAGGGTGGGAGCAATCAGCCCCAGCATTTT.

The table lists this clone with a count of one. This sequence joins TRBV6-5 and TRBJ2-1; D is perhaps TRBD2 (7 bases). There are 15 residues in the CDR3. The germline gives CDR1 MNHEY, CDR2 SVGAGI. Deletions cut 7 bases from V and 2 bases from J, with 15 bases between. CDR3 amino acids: CASTPGGRTYNEQFF. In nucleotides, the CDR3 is TGTGCCAGCACCCCCGGGGGGCGGACCTACAATGAGCAGTTCTTC.

This CDR3 is CASSEEQVMNTEAFF. The CDR3 DNA reads as TGCGCCAGCAGCGAGGAACAGGTAATGAACACTGAAGCTTTCTTT. The gene calls are TRBV10-1 and TRBJ1-1, with D possibly TRBD1 on 5 matching bases. The CDR3 sequence is 15 residues long. In germline, CDR1 is WNHNN, CDR2 SYGVQD (reference sequence). The ends were cut back, 6 bases at V and 0 bases at J, with 14 bases in the middle.

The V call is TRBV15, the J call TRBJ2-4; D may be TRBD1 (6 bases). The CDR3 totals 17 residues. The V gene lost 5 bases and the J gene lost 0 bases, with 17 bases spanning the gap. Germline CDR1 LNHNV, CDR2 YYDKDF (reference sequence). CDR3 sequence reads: CATSSPGVGVAKNIQYF. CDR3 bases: TGTGCCACCAGCTCCCCAGGGGTGGGGGTAGCCAAAAACATTCAGTACTTC.

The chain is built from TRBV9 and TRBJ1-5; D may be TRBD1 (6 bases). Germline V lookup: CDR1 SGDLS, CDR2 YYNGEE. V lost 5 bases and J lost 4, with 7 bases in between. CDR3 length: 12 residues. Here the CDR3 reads CASSQGNQPQHF. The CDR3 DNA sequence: TGTGCCAGCAGTCAGGGGAATCAGCCCCAGCATTTT.

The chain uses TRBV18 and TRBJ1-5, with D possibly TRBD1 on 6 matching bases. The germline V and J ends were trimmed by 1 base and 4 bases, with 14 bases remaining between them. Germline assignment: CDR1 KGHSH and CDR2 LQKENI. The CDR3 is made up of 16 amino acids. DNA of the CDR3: TGTGCCAGCTCACCACTACCACAGGGCATAAATCAGCCCCAGCATTTT. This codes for CASSPLPQGINQPQHF.

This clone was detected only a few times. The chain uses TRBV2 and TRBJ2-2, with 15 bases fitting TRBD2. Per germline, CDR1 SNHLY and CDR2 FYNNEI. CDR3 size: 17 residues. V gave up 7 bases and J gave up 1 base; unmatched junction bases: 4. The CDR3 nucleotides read TGTGCCAGCAAGGGACTAGCGGGGGGACTGAACACCGGGGAGCTGTTTTTT. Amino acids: CASKGLAGGLNTGELFF.

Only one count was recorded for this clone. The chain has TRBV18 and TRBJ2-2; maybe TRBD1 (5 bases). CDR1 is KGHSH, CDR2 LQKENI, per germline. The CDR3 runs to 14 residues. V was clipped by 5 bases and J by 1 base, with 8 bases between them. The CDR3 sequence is CASSTTGNTGELFF. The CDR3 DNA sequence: TGTGCCAGCTCAACTACAGGGAACACCGGGGAGCTGTTTTTT.

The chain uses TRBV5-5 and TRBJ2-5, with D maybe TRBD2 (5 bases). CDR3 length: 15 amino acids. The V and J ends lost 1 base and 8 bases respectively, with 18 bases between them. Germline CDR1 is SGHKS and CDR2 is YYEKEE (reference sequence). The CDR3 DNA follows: TGTGCCAGCAGCTTGTGGCGGGCCTCAAGCGTCACCCAGTACTTC. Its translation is CASSLWRASSVTQYF.

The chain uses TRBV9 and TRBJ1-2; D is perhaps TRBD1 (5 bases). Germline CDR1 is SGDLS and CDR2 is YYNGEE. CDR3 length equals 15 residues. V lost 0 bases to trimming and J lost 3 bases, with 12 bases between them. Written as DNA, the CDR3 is TGTGCCAGCAGCGTAGGGCTGGGGGTTCACTATGGCTACACCTTC. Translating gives CASSVGLGVHYGYTF.

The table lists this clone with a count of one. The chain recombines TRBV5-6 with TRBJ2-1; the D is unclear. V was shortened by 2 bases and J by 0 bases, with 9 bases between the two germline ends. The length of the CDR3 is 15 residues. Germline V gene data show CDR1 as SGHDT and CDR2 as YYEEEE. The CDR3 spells CASSFIESSYNEQFF. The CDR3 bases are TGTGCCAGCAGCTTTATAGAGAGCTCCTACAATGAGCAGTTCTTC.

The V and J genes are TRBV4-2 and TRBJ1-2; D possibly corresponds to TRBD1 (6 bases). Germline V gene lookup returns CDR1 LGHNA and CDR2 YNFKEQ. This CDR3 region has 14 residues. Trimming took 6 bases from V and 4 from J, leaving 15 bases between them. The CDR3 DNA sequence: TGTGCCAGCAGACAGAGACCGGACAGCTATGGCTACACCTTC. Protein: CASRQRPDSYGYTF.

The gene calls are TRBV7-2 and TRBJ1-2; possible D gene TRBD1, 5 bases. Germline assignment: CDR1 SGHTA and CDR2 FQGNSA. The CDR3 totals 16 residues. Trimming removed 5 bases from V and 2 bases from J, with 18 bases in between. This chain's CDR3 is CASSPGVGQGNYGYTF. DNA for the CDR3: TGTGCCAGCAGCCCTGGGGTGGGGCAGGGCAACTATGGCTACACCTTC.

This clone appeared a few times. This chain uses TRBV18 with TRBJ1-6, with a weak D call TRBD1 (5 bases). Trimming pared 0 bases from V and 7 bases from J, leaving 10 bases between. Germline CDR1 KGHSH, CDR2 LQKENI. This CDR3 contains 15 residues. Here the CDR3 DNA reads TGTGCCAGCTCACCACCCGGGACCGCGAATTCACCCCTCCACTTT. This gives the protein CASSPPGTANSPLHF.

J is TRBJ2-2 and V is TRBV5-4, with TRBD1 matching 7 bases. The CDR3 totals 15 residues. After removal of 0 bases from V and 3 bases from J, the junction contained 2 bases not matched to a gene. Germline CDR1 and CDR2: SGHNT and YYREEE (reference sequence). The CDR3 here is CASSLATGYTGELFF. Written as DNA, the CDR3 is TGTGCCAGCAGCTTGGCGACAGGGTACACCGGGGAGCTGTTTTTT.

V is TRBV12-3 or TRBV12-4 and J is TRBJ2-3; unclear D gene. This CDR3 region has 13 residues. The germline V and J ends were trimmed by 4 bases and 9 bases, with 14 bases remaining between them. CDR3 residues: CASSSAAHLTQYF. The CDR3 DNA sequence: TGTGCCAGCAGTTCAGCTGCTCACCTGACGCAGTATTTT.